These T cell receptor beta chains were read from a single sample in a study of cytomegalovirus exposure and HLA in healthy donors. The method was immunoSEQ multiplex PCR; TCRdb's version includes in-frame clones alone and lacks a portion of them. The sample has 150,000 or so clones; almost 80% are singletons. Material: PBMCs. These receptors came from a man in his late teens or twenties in good health and CMV-seropositive. Each CDR3 is given with its conserved first and last residue. D genes are given only for firm matches. Only part of the rows carry a size: once, few, many, or a class if the clone is expanded.

TRBV19	few	.	TRBJ2-6	CASSIGGAGANVLTF	TGTGCCAGTAGTATAGGGGGGGCTGGGGCCAACGTCCTGACTTTC
TRBV5-6	.	TRBD1	TRBJ1-2	CASIGTAKHPANYGYTF	TGTGCCAGCATTGGGACAGCGAAACATCCCGCTAACTATGGCTACACCTTC
TRBV4-1	.	.	TRBJ1-1	CASSQVAGDNTEAFF	TGCGCCAGCAGCCAAGTTGCGGGTGACAACACTGAAGCTTTCTTT
TRBV5-6	few	TRBD2	TRBJ2-1	CASSPLAWGGNEQFF	TGTGCCAGCAGCCCGCTGGCGTGGGGGGGTAATGAGCAGTTCTTC
TRBV5-6	.	TRBD2	TRBJ2-1	CASSLALAGAHPYNEQFF	TGTGCCAGCAGCTTGGCACTAGCGGGAGCACACCCCTACAATGAGCAGTTCTTC
TRBV10-2	.	.	TRBJ1-1	CASREPADSTFEAFF	TGCGCCAGCAGGGAACCCGCGGACAGCACTTTTGAAGCTTTCTTT
TRBV2	.	.	TRBJ2-7	CASSGRTYYEQYF	TGTGCCAGCAGTGGTAGGACATACTACGAGCAGTACTTC
TRBV28	.	TRBD1	TRBJ1-2	CASRATGRESKGYTF	TGTGCCAGCAGGGCGACAGGGCGCGAGTCCAAGGGCTACACCTTC
TRBV5-5	.	.	TRBJ2-7	CASSLWTPLEEQYF	TGTGCCAGCAGCTTGTGGACACCTCTTGAGGAGCAGTACTTC
TRBV6-5	.	.	TRBJ1-5	CASSSGGYSNQPQHF	TGTGCCAGCAGTTCCGGGGGGTATAGCAATCAGCCCCAGCATTTT
TRBV6-5	.	.	TRBJ1-1	CASSYLGGLNTEAFF	TGTGCCAGCAGTTACCTGGGCGGGCTGAACACTGAAGCTTTCTTT
TRBV7-6	.	.	TRBJ2-7	CASSGGTALYEQYF	TGTGCCAGCAGCGGGGGGACCGCTCTGTACGAGCAGTACTTC
TRBV21-1	.	.	TRBJ2-5	CASSTGQGNRETQYF	TGTGCCAGCAGCACCGGACAGGGGAATAGAGAGACCCAGTACTTC
TRBV27	.	.	TRBJ2-7	CASSYKFHSYEQYF	TGTGCCAGCAGTTATAAGTTTCACTCCTATGAGCAGTACTTC
TRBV19	.	TRBD1	TRBJ2-7	CASRKGQGVYYEQYF	TGTGCCAGTAGAAAGGGACAGGGGGTATACTACGAGCAGTACTTC
TRBV19	.	TRBD2	TRBJ2-3	CASSLRLAGGPGDTQYF	TGTGCCAGTAGTCTCCGACTAGCGGGAGGGCCTGGAGATACGCAGTATTTT
TRBV6-5	.	.	TRBJ1-2	CASSEGGAVGGYTF	TGTGCCAGCAGTGAAGGGGGGGCTGTAGGAGGCTACACCTTC
TRBV9	.	TRBD1	TRBJ1-1	CASSGQGYTEAFF	TGTGCCAGCAGCGGACAGGGTTACACTGAAGCTTTCTTT
TRBV2	.	.	TRBJ1-2	CASSGAGIGGYTF	TGTGCCAGCAGTGGGGCCGGAATTGGTGGCTACACCTTC
TRBV28	.	TRBD1	TRBJ2-7	CASNPRDRAHEQYF	TGTGCCAGCAATCCCCGGGACAGGGCCCACGAGCAGTACTTC
TRBV20-1	.	.	TRBJ1-4	CSARKEEKLFF	TGCAGTGCTAGGAAGGAGGAAAAACTGTTTTTT
TRBV4-2	.	TRBD1	TRBJ2-1	CASSAAGQGARNEQFF	TGTGCCAGCAGCGCAGCCGGACAGGGGGCTCGGAATGAGCAGTTCTTC
TRBV2	.	.	TRBJ1-2	CASCETGVWSYGYTF	TGTGCCAGCTGTGAGACAGGAGTTTGGAGCTATGGCTACACCTTC
TRBV5-1	.	.	TRBJ1-2	CASSLVQGSYGYTF	TGCGCCAGCAGCTTGGTACAGGGAAGCTATGGCTACACCTTC
TRBV4-1	once	TRBD1	TRBJ2-7	CASSQDPGQGNYEQYF	TGCGCCAGCAGCCAGGACCCGGGACAGGGGAACTACGAGCAGTACTTC
TRBV25-1	.	.	TRBJ1-4	CASSESGLPSSEKLFF	TGTGCCAGCAGTGAATCTGGACTACCATCTTCGGAAAAACTGTTTTTT
TRBV29-1	.	.	TRBJ2-1	CSVEIRGSYNEQFF	TGCAGCGTTGAAATAAGGGGGTCCTACAATGAGCAGTTCTTC
TRBV28	.	.	TRBJ1-2	CASSLSNSWGYTF	TGTGCCAGCAGTTTATCTAACAGTTGGGGCTACACCTTC
TRBV5-4	.	.	TRBJ1-1	CASSLGGVEAFF	TGTGCCAGCAGCCTAGGAGGGGTAGAAGCTTTCTTT
TRBV11-2	.	.	TRBJ1-3	CASSLVRSSGNTIYF	TGTGCCAGCAGCTTAGTGCGGTCCTCTGGAAACACCATATATTTT
TRBV19	.	TRBD1	TRBJ2-2	CASSIRTGGKAGELFF	TGTGCCAGTAGTATCCGGACAGGGGGAAAGGCCGGGGAGCTGTTTTTT
TRBV6-1	.	.	TRBJ1-5	CASREQGLNQPQHF	TGTGCCAGCAGAGAACAGGGCCTCAATCAGCCCCAGCATTTT
TRBV6-1	.	TRBD1	TRBJ1-2	CASSEAPPGGSHYGYTF	TGTGCCAGCAGTGAAGCCCCTCCAGGGGGCAGTCACTATGGCTACACCTTC
TRBV30	.	TRBD1	TRBJ1-2	CAWKAQGAPNYGYTF	TGTGCCTGGAAGGCCCAGGGGGCGCCCAACTATGGCTACACCTTC
TRBV2	.	.	TRBJ2-5	CASEGGGGEETQYF	TGTGCCAGCGAGGGAGGGGGGGGAGAAGAGACCCAGTACTTC
TRBV2	.	.	TRBJ2-5	CASIRQVGETQYF	TGTGCCAGCATTAGACAGGTCGGGGAGACCCAGTACTTC
TRBV30	.	.	TRBJ2-3	CAWTNGGMDTQYF	TGTGCCTGGACAAATGGAGGGATGGATACGCAGTATTTT
TRBV5-1	few	TRBD2	TRBJ2-1	CASSFRAGDTDEQFF	TGCGCCAGCAGCTTTCGAGCGGGGGATACGGATGAGCAGTTCTTC
TRBV6-1	.	.	TRBJ2-4	CASREGGAKNIQYF	TGTGCCAGCAGGGAGGGGGGGGCCAAAAACATTCAGTACTTC
TRBV28	few	.	TRBJ2-7	CASSIPKQGGEQYF	TGTGCCAGCAGTATCCCGAAACAGGGCGGGGAGCAGTACTTC
TRBV27	.	.	TRBJ1-1	CASAVLRGVTEAFF	TGTGCCAGCGCCGTACTCCGGGGGGTCACTGAAGCTTTCTTT
TRBV9	once	.	TRBJ1-1	CASSVAGGPNTEAFF	TGTGCCAGCAGCGTGGCGGGGGGCCCGAACACTGAAGCTTTCTTT
TRBV28	once	TRBD1	TRBJ2-7	CASSSPGGLHEQYF	TGTGCCAGCAGTTCCCCAGGGGGCTTACACGAGCAGTACTTC
TRBV27	.	TRBD2	TRBJ2-3	CASSLGGGDTDTQYF	TGTGCCAGCAGTTTAGGCGGGGGGGATACAGATACGCAGTATTTT
TRBV18	.	.	TRBJ1-1	CASSPLPVQNTEAFF	TGTGCCAGCTCACCTCTTCCAGTGCAGAACACTGAAGCTTTCTTT
TRBV11-3	.	TRBD1	TRBJ1-2	CASSLGTGAYGYTF	TGTGCCAGCAGCTTAGGGACAGGCGCTTATGGCTACACCTTC
TRBV29-1	.	.	TRBJ1-2	CSVGIGVNYGYTF	TGCAGCGTCGGAATCGGGGTGAACTATGGCTACACCTTC
TRBV5-5	.	TRBD1	TRBJ1-2	CASSMVGQVLYGYTF	TGTGCCAGCAGCATGGTCGGACAGGTTTTATATGGCTACACCTTC
TRBV2	.	TRBD1	TRBJ2-7	CASISGQGAYEQYF	TGTGCCAGCATCTCGGGACAGGGGGCCTACGAGCAGTACTTC
TRBV6-5	few	TRBD1	TRBJ2-1	CASSYSSDRGSNEQFF	TGTGCCAGCAGTTACTCGAGCGACAGGGGAAGCAATGAGCAGTTCTTC
TRBV5-4	.	TRBD2	TRBJ2-1	CASSFDGLDTSDEQFF	TGTGCCAGCAGCTTCGATGGACTAGATACTTCCGATGAGCAGTTCTTC
TRBV7-8	.	.	TRBJ1-1	CASSSVLWGLKEEAFF	TGTGCCAGCAGCTCGGTCCTTTGGGGACTAAAAGAGGAAGCTTTCTTT
TRBV7-9	.	.	TRBJ2-5	CASSQGLEETQYF	TGTGCCAGCAGCCAGGGGCTGGAAGAGACCCAGTACTTC